In this sample, the clone carrying this T cell receptor (beta chain) turned up once. The antigen is undetermined. This entry is derived from a study of cytomegalovirus exposure and HLA in healthy donors. The CDR3 consists of 15 residues. Germline CDR1 SGHRS, CDR2 YFSETQ. Trimming pared 2 bases from V and 3 bases from J, leaving 14 bases between. Produced via immunoSEQ multiplex PCR; TCRdb's table is partial and in-frame only. The sample lists 150,000 to 180,000 clones, around 83% seen once, with about 2.2% in the top ten. Study observations and caveats: The investigators catalogued 150 to 200 TCR beta chains as cytomegalovirus-associated.

The sequence was collected from a human donor in good health. The sample was PBMCs. V and J are TRBV5-1 and TRBJ1-2, with no clear D. The CDR3 nucleotides read TGCGCCAGCAGCTTCCTCGGGAGCGCAGACTATGGCTACACCTTC. Protein product: CASSFLGSADYGYTF.